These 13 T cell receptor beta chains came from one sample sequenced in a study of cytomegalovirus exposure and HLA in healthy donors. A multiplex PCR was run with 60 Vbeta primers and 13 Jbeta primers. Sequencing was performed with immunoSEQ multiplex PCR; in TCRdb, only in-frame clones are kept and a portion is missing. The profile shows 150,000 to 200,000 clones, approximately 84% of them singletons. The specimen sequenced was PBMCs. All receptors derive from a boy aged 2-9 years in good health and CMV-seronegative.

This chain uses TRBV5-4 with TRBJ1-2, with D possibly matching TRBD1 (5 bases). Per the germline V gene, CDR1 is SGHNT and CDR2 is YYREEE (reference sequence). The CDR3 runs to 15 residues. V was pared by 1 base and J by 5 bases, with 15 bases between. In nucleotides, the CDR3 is TGTGCCAGCAGCTTGAAAACGACAGTTGATTATGGCTACACCTTC. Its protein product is CASSLKTTVDYGYTF.

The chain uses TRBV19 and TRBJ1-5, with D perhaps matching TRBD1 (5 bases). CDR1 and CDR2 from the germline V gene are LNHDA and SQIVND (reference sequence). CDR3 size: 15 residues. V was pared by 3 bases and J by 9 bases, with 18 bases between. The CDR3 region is CASSIPLTAGPPQHF. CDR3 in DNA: TGTGCCAGTAGTATCCCCTTGACCGCAGGGCCGCCCCAGCATTTT.

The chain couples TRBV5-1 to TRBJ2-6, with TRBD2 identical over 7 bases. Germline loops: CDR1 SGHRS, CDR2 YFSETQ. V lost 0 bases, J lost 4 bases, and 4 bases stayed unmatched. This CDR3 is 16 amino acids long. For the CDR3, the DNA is TGCGCCAGCAGCTTGGGTCGGGAGGCAGGGGCCAACGTCCTGACTTTC. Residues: CASSLGREAGANVLTF. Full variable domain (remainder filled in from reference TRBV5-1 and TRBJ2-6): KAGVTQTPRYLIKTRGQQVTLSCSPISGHRSVSWYQQTPGQGLQFLFEYFSETQRNKGNFPGRFSGRQFSNSRSEMNVSTLELGDSALYLCASSLGREAGANVLTFGAGSRLTVL.

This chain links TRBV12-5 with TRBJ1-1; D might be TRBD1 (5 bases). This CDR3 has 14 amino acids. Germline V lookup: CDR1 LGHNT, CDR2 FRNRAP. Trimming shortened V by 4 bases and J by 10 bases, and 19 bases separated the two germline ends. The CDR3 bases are TGTGCTAGTGGTTCGAACCCCTGGGGCCGGAGAGCTTTCTTT. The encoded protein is CASGSNPWGRRAFF.

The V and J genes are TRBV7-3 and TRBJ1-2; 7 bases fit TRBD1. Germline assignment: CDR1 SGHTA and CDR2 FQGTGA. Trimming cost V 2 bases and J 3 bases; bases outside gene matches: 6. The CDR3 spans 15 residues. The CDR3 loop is CASSLSVRGDYGYTF. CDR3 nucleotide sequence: TGTGCCAGCAGCTTATCCGTCAGGGGGGACTATGGCTACACCTTC.

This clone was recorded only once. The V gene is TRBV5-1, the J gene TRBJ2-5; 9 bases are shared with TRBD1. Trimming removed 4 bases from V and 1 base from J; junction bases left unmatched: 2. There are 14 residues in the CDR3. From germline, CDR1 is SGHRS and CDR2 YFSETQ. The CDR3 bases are TGCGCCAGCAGCCCGGGACAGGGCCAAGAGACCCAGTACTTC. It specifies CASSPGQGQETQYF.

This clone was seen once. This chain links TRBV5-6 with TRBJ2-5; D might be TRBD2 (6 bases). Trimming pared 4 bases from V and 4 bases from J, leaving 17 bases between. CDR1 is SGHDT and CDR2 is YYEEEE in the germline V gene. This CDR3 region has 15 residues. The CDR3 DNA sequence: TGTGCCAGCAGCCACACCCCGGGACTGGCAGAGACCCAGTACTTC. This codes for CASSHTPGLAETQYF.

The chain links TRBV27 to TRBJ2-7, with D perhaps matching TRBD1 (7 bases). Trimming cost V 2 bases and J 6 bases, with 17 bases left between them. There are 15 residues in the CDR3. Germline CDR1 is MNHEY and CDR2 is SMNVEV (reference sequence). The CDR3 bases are TGTGCCAGCAGTTTACCTTCCTCAGGGGGAGGCGAGCAGTACTTC. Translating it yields CASSLPSSGGGEQYF.

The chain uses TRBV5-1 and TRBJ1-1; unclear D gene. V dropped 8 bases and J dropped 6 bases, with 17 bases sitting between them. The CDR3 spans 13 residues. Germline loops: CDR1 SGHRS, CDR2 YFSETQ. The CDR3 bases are TGCGCCAGTCCTCACGAACTCCTCGCTGAAGCTTTCTTT. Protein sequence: CASPHELLAEAFF.

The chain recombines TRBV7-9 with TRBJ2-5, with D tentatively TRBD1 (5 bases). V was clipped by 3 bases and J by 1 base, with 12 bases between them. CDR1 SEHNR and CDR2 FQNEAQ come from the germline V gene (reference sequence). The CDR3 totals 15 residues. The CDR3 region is CASSLPRTIQETQYF. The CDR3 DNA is TGTGCCAGCAGCTTGCCTCGGACAATCCAAGAGACCCAGTACTTC. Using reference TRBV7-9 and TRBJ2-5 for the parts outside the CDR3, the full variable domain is DTGVSQNPRHKITKRGQNVTFRCDPISEHNRLYWYRQTLGQGPEFLTYFQNEAQLEKSRLLSDRFSAERPKGSFSTLEIQRTEQGDSAMYLCASSLPRTIQETQYFGPGTRLLVL.

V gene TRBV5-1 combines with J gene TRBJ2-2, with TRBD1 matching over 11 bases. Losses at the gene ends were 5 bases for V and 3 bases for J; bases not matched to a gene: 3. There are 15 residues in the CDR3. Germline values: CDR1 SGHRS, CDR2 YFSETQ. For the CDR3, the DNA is TGCGCCAGCAGGGCGGGACAGGGGGACACCGGGGAGCTGTTTTTT. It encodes CASRAGQGDTGELFF.

CDR3 sequence: CASSEVLAGTTDTQYF. DNA of the CDR3: TGTGCCAGCAGTGAAGTCCTAGCGGGGACCACAGATACGCAGTATTTT. The genes are TRBV6-1 and TRBJ2-3, with 9 bases that match TRBD2. The CDR3 has 16 residues. The germline V gene has CDR1 MNHNS and CDR2 SASEGT. Trimming removed 1 base from V and 2 bases from J; junction bases left unmatched: 4.

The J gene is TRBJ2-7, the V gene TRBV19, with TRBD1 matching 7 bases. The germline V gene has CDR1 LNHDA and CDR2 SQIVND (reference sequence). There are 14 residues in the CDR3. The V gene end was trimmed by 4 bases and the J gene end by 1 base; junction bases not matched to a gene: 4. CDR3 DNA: TGTGCCAGTAGTAAACCGGGACAGTCCTACGAGCAGTACTTC. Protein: CASSKPGQSYEQYF.